The 6 T cell receptor beta chains listed next were all sequenced from one sample in a study of OX40 agonist ivuxolimab in advanced cancers. Clones were read by immunoSEQ multiplex PCR, and TCRdb kept only the in-frame ones, dropping some. The sample has approximately 67,000 clones; approximately 81% are singletons. The specimen comprised CD4+ or CD8+ T cells sorted from blood, sampled in a trial of the OX40 agonist ivuxolimab. The receptors were gathered from an adult with an advanced solid tumor such as melanoma, head and neck, liver or kidney cancer.

The CDR3 loop is CASSFFSGRSTDTQYF. DNA for the CDR3: TGTGCCAGCAGCTTTTTTAGCGGGAGGAGCACAGATACGCAGTATTTT. V and J are TRBV5-5 and TRBJ2-3; TRBD2 matches 10 bases. CDR1 and CDR2 (germline): SGHKS, YYEKEE (reference sequence). This CDR3 comprises 16 residues. The ends lost 2 bases at V and 0 bases at J; junction bases unmatched: 3.

The V gene is TRBV6-6, the J gene TRBJ1-6; D is unresolved. V was cut by 2 bases and J by 5 bases, with 7 bases left in between. The CDR3 is 14 amino acids. Germline V gene data show CDR1 as MNHNY and CDR2 as SVGAGI (reference sequence). The CDR3: CASSYNPDNSPLHF. CDR3 nucleotides: TGTGCCAGCAGTTACAATCCAGATAATTCACCCCTCCACTTT.

The chain couples TRBV5-1 to TRBJ2-5, with D tentatively TRBD1 or TRBD2 (6 bases each). Per the germline V gene, CDR1 is SGHRS and CDR2 is YFSETQ. CDR3 size: 15 residues. V was pared by 0 bases and J by 5 bases, with 14 bases between. DNA for the CDR3: TGCGCCAGCAGCTTGGGGAGGGGACAAGAGGAGACCCAGTACTTC. Residues: CASSLGRGQEETQYF. Full variable domain (rest looked up from reference TRBV5-1 and TRBJ2-5): KAGVTQTPRYLIKTRGQQVTLSCSPISGHRSVSWYQQTPGQGLQFLFEYFSETQRNKGNFPGRFSGRQFSNSRSEMNVSTLELGDSALYLCASSLGRGQEETQYFGPGTRLLVL.

V is TRBV20-1 and J is TRBJ2-1; no firm D call. CDR1 and CDR2 from the germline V gene are DFQATT and SNEGSKA (reference sequence). This CDR3 region has 10 residues. Deletions cut 6 bases from V and 7 bases from J, with 7 bases between. CDR3 amino acids: CSANANEQFF. CDR3 bases: TGCAGTGCCAACGCAAATGAGCAGTTCTTC.

The chain joins TRBV30 to TRBJ2-1, with D possibly TRBD1 on 5 matching bases. Germline CDR1 and CDR2: GTSNPN and SVGIG (reference sequence). V shed 4 bases and J shed 5 bases, with 9 bases lying between them. The CDR3 spans 12 residues. CDR3 sequence (DNA): TGTGCCTGGAATAGACAGAACAATGAGCAGTTCTTC. This sequence encodes CAWNRQNNEQFF.

This clone appeared once. The genes are TRBV19 and TRBJ1-5, with D hard to call. Germline-derived CDR1 and CDR2 are LNHDA and SQIVND (reference sequence). This CDR3 has 13 amino acids. With 6 bases removed from V and 3 bases from J, the gap between germline ends came to 9 bases. The CDR3: CASRFSYNQPQHF. The CDR3 bases are TGTGCCAGTAGGTTCTCCTACAATCAGCCCCAGCATTTT.